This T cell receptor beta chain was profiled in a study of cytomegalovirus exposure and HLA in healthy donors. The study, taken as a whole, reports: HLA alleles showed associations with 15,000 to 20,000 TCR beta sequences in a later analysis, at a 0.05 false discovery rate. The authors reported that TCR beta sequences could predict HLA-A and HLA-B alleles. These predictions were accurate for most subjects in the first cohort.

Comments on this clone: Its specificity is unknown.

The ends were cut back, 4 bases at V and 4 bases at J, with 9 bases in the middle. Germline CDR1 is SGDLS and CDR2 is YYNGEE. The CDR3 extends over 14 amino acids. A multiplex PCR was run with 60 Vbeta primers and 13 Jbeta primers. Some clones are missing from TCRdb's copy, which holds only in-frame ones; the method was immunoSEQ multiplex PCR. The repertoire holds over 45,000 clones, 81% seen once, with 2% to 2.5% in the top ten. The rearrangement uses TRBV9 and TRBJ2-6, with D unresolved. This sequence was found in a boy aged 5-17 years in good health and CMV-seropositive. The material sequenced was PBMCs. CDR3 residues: CASSPPSGANVLTF. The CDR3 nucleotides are TGTGCCAGCAGCCCCCCCTCCGGGGCCAACGTCCTGACTTTC. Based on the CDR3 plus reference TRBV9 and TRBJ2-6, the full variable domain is DSGVTQTPKHLITATGQRVTLRCSPRSGDLSVYWYQQSLDQGLQFLIQYYNGEERAKGNILERFSAQQFPDLHSELNLSSLELGDSALYFCASSPPSGANVLTFGAGSRLTVL.